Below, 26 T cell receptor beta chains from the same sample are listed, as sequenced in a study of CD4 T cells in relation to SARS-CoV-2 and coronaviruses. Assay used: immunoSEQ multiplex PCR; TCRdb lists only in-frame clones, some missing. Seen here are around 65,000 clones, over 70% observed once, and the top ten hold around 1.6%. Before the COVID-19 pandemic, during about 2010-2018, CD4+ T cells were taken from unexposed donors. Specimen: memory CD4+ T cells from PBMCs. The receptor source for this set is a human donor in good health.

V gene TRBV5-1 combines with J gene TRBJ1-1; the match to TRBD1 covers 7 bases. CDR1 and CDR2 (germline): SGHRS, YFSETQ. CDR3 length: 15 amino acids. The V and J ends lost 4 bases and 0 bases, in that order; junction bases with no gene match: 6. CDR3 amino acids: CASSDAGTVNTEAFF. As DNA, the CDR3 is TGCGCCAGCAGCGATGCCGGGACAGTGAACACTGAAGCTTTCTTT.

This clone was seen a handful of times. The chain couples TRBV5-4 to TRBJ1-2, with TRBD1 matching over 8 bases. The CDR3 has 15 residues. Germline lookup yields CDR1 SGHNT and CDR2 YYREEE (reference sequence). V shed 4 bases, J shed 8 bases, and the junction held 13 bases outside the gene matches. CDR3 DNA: TGTGCCAGCAGCCCTAATATTGACAGGGGAGAGGGCTACACCTTC. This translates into CASSPNIDRGEGYTF.

The CDR3 region is CASSQDGSYEQYF. The CDR3 DNA is TGTGCCAGCAGCCAAGATGGGTCCTACGAGCAGTACTTC. The rearrangement uses TRBV3-1 (or the pseudogene TRBV3-2) and TRBJ2-7; D is ambiguous. Looked up from germline, CDR1 is LGHDT and CDR2 is YNNKEL (reference sequence). Trimming stripped 0 bases from V and 1 base from J, with 4 bases between. This CDR3 has 13 residues.

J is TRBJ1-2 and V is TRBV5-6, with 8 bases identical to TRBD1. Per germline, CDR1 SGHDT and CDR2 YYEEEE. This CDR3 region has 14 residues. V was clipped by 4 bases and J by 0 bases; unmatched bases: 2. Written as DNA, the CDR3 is TGTGCCAGCAGCCCGGGACAGGCTAACTATGGCTACACCTTC. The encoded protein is CASSPGQANYGYTF.

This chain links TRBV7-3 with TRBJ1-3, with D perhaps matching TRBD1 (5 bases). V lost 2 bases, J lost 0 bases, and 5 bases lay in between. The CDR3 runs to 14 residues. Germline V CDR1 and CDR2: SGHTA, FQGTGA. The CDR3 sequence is CASSLGASGNTIYF. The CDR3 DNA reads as TGTGCCAGCAGCTTAGGGGCCTCTGGAAACACCATATATTTT.

As DNA, the CDR3 is TGTGCCAGCAGCGCAGCGGGGGGGCCGGATGAGCAGTTCTTC. Translated: CASSAAGGPDEQFF. V usage is TRBV5-4 and J usage is TRBJ2-1, with 10 bases fitting TRBD2. CDR3 length equals 14 residues. The J segment lost 8 bases and the V segment lost 4 bases, leaving 6 bases of the junction unmatched. Germline V gene lookup returns CDR1 SGHNT and CDR2 YYREEE (reference sequence).

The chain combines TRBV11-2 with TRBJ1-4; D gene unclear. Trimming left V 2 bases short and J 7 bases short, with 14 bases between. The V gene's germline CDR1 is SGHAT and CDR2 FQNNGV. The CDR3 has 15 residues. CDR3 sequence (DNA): TGTGCCAGCAGCTTAATGGGGAATCTGGGTGAAAAACTGTTTTTT. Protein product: CASSLMGNLGEKLFF. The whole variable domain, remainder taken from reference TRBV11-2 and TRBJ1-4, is EAGVAQSPRYKIIEKRQSVAFWCNPISGHATLYWYQQILGQGPKLLIQFQNNGVVDDSQLPKDRFSAERLKGVDSTLKIQPAKLEDSAVYLCASSLMGNLGEKLFFGSGTQLSVL.

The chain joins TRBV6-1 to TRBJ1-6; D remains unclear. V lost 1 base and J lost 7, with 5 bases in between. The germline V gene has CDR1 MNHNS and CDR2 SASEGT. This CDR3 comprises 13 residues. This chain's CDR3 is CASSEGRNSPLHF. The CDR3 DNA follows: TGTGCCAGCAGTGAAGGCCGGAATTCACCCCTCCACTTT.

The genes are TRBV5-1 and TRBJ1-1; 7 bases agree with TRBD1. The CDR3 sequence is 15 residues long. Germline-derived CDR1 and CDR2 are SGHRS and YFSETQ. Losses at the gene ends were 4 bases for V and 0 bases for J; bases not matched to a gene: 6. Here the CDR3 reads CASSIGQVLNTEAFF. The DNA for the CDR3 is TGCGCCAGCAGCATAGGACAGGTTTTGAACACTGAAGCTTTCTTT.

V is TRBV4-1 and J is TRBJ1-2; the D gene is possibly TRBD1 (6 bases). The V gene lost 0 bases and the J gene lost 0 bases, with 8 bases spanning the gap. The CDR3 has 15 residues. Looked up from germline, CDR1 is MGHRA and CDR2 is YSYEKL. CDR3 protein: CASSQDPGANYGYTF. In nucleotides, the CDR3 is TGCGCCAGCAGCCAAGACCCAGGGGCTAACTATGGCTACACCTTC.

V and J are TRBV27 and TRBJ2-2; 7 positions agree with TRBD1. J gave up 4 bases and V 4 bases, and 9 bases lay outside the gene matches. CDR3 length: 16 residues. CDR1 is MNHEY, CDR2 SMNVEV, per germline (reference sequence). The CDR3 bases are TGTGCCAGCAGTTGGTCGACAGGGTATAGCACCGGGGAGCTGTTTTTT. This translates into CASSWSTGYSTGELFF.

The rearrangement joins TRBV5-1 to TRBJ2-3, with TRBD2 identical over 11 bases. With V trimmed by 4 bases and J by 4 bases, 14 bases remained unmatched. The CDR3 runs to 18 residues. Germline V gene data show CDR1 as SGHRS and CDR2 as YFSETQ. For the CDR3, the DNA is TGCGCCAGCAGCCAAGGGGGGCTAGCGGGAGGCCCCCCAGATACGCAGTATTTT. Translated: CASSQGGLAGGPPDTQYF.

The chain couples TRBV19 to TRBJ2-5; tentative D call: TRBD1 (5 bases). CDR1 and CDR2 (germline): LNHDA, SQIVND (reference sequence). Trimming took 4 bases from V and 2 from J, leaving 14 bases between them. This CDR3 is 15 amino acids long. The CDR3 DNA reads TGTGCCAGTAGTACGCCTCAGACAGAGCAAGAGACCCAGTACTTC. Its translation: CASSTPQTEQETQYF.

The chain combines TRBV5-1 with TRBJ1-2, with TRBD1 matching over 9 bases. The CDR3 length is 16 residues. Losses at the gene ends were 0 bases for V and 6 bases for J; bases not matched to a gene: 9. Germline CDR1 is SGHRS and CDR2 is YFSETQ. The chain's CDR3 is CASSLAGTGYRDGYTF. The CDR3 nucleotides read TGCGCCAGCAGCTTGGCCGGGACAGGGTACAGAGATGGCTACACCTTC.

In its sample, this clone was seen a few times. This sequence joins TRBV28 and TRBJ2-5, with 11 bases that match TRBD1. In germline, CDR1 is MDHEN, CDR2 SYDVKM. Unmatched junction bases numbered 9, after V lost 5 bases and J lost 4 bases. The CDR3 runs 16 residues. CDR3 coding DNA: TGTGCCAGCAGTCCTAGGACAGGGGGCTTTGGAGAGACCCAGTACTTC. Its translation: CASSPRTGGFGETQYF.

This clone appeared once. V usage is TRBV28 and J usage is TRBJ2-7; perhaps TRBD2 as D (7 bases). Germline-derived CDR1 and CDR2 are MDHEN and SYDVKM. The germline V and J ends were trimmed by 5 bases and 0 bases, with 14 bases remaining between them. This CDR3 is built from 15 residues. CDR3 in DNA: TGTGCCAGCAGTCAAGGGGGGGGACTCTCCTACGAGCAGTACTTC. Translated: CASSQGGGLSYEQYF.

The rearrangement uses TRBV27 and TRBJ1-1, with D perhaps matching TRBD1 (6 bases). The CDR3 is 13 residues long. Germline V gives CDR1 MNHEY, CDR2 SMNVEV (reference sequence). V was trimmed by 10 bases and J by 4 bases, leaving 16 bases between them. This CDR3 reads CATKLGGGTEAFF. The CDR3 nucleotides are TGTGCCACCAAGCTAGGGGGAGGCACTGAAGCTTTCTTT.

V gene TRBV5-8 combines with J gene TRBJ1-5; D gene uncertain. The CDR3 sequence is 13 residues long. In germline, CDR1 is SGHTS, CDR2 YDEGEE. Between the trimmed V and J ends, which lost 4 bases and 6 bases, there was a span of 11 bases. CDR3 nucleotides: TGTGCCAGCAGCCTCCAAAGTGGTCAGCCCCAGCATTTT. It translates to CASSLQSGQPQHF.

For the CDR3, the DNA is TGTGCCAGCAGCCAAGATCTAGCGGGGGATACGCAGTATTTT. Translating gives CASSQDLAGDTQYF. The chain is built from TRBV3-1 (or the pseudogene TRBV3-2) and TRBJ2-3, with 9 bases aligning to TRBD2. V trimming: 0 bases; J trimming: 6 bases; junction bases outside the gene matches: 1. This CDR3 has 14 amino acids. From germline, CDR1 is LGHDT and CDR2 YNNKEL (reference sequence).

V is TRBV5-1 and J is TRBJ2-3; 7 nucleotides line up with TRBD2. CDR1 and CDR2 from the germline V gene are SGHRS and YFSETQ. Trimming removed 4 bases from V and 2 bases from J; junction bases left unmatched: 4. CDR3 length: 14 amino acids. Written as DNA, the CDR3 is TGCGCCAGCAGCCCCGGGACTAACACAGATACGCAGTATTTT. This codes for CASSPGTNTDTQYF.

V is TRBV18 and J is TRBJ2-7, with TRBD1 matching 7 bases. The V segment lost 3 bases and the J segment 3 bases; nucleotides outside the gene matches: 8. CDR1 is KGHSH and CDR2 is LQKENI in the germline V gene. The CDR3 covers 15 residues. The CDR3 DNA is TGTGCCAGCTCACCCAGACAGGGTGGGGTCTACGAGCAGTACTTC. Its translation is CASSPRQGGVYEQYF.

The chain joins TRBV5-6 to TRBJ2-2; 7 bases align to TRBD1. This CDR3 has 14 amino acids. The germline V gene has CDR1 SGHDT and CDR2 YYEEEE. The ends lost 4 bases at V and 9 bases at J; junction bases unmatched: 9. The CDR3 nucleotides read TGTGCCAGCAGCCCCGGGACAGCGATGAGGGAGCTGTTTTTT. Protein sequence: CASSPGTAMRELFF.

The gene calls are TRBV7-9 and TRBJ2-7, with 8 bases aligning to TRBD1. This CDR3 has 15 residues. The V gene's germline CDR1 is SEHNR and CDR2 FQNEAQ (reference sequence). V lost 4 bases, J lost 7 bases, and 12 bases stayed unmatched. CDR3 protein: CASSSLPDRDEEQYF. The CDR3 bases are TGTGCCAGCAGCTCCCTACCGGACAGGGATGAGGAGCAGTACTTC. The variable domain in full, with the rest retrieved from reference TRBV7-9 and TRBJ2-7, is DTGVSQNPRHKITKRGQNVTFRCDPISEHNRLYWYRQTLGQGPEFLTYFQNEAQLEKSRLLSDRFSAERPKGSFSTLEIQRTEQGDSAMYLCASSSLPDRDEEQYFGPGTRLTVT.

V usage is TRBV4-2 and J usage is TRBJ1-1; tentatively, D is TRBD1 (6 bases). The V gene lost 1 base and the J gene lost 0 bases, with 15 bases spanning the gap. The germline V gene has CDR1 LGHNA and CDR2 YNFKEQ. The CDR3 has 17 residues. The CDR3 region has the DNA TGTGCCAGCAGCCAAGGATTAGGGGGGTACCTGAACACTGAAGCTTTCTTT. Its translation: CASSQGLGGYLNTEAFF.

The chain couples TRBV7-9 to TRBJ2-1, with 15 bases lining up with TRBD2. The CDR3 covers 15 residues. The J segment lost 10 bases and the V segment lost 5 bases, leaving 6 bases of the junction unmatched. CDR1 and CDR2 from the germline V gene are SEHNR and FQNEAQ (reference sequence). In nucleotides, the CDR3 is TGTGCCAGCAGCCCCGGGACTAGCGGGGGGCCGGAGCAGTTCTTC. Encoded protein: CASSPGTSGGPEQFF.

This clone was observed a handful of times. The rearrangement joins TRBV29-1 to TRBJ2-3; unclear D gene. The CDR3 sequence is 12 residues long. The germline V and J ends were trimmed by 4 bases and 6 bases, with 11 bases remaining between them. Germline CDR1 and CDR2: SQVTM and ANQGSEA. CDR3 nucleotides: TGCAGCGTTGTCCCCGAAGCGGATACGCAGTATTTT. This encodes CSVVPEADTQYF.